These 8 T cell receptor beta chains were sequenced from one sample in a study of blood T cell repertoires in COVID-19. Clones were sequenced by immunoSEQ multiplex PCR, and TCRdb holds only the in-frame ones, with some missing. The sample has about 190,000 clones, 85% to 90% seen once; the top ten hold 9.5% to 15%. Sample: peripheral blood. Source of these receptors: a woman aged 70-85 years with COVID-19, enrolled during active disease.

The chain links TRBV28 to TRBJ1-2; D possibly corresponds to TRBD1 (5 bases). From germline, CDR1 is MDHEN and CDR2 SYDVKM. V lost 2 bases and J lost 8, with 9 bases in between. The CDR3 extends over 12 amino acids. As DNA, the CDR3 is TGTGCCAGCAGTTTAAGACAGAGGGGCTACACCTTC. Translated: CASSLRQRGYTF.

This chain connects TRBV30 to TRBJ2-5; 9 bases are shared with TRBD1. CDR3 length: 15 residues. V lost 6 bases to trimming and J lost 2 bases; unmatched junction nucleotides: 10. Germline CDR1 and CDR2: GTSNPN and SVGIG (reference sequence). This CDR3 reads CACLDRGLLQETQYF. CDR3 sequence (DNA): TGTGCCTGCCTGGACAGGGGCTTGTTACAAGAGACCCAGTACTTC.

The rearrangement links TRBV5-1 to TRBJ2-7; 8 bases line up with TRBD1. Trimming removed 1 base from V and 0 bases from J; junction bases left unmatched: 15. The CDR3 loop spans 19 amino acids. Germline CDR1 SGHRS, CDR2 YFSETQ. The CDR3 region is CASSLHSTIQGAGSYEQYF. The CDR3 nucleotides read TGCGCCAGCAGCTTGCATTCGACTATCCAGGGGGCTGGCTCCTACGAGCAGTACTTC.

The CDR3 DNA reads TGTGCCAGCAGCTTAGTTAGGTCAGGGGGGTCGGAGACCCAGTACTTC. This encodes CASSLVRSGGSETQYF. This chain joins TRBV11-2 and TRBJ2-5; tentatively, D is TRBD1 (7 bases). This CDR3 region has 16 residues. Trimming took 1 base from V and 5 from J, leaving 17 bases between them. Germline V gene sequence: CDR1 SGHAT, CDR2 FQNNGV.

The chain carries TRBV7-9 and TRBJ2-1; the match to TRBD2 covers 11 bases. With 6 bases clipped from V and 6 bases from J, the junction kept 7 bases outside the gene matches. The CDR3 length is 15 residues. Germline V gene data show CDR1 as SEHNR and CDR2 as FQNEAQ (reference sequence). The CDR3 is CASSRSGRVGNEQFF. The DNA for the CDR3 is TGTGCCAGCAGTCGTAGCGGGAGGGTAGGCAATGAGCAGTTCTTC.

The gene calls are TRBV20-1 and TRBJ1-5; TRBD1 is a possible D gene (5 bases). The CDR3 sequence is 14 residues long. V lost 3 bases to trimming and J lost 9 bases, with 18 bases between them. Germline V gives CDR1 DFQATT, CDR2 SNEGSKA (reference sequence). The CDR3 DNA is TGCAGTGCTAGTTCCCGCAGGGATGGTCTGCCCCAGCATTTT. Translation: CSASSRRDGLPQHF.

The J gene is TRBJ2-1, the V gene TRBV5-1; TRBD2 aligns across 11 bases. The CDR3 is 15 amino acids. The J segment lost 2 bases and the V segment lost 3 bases, leaving 1 base of the junction unmatched. Germline V gene lookup returns CDR1 SGHRS and CDR2 YFSETQ. The CDR3 region is CASSSTSGTYNEQFF. The CDR3 nucleotides are TGCGCCAGCAGCTCGACTAGCGGGACCTACAATGAGCAGTTCTTC.

This clone showed up just a few times. The rearrangement uses TRBV2 and TRBJ1-2, with 9 nucleotides matching TRBD1. This CDR3 has 14 amino acids. Germline loops: CDR1 SNHLY, CDR2 FYNNEI. V lost 1 base to trimming and J lost 7 bases; unmatched junction nucleotides: 4. In DNA, the CDR3 is TGTGCCAGCAGTGAAGAGGGACAGGGCTCTGGCTACACCTTC. Its protein is CASSEEGQGSGYTF.